This TCR beta chain was profiled in a study of T cells in women clearing cervical HPV infection. Study-wide context: Controls gave blood once infection was undetectable; cases at lesion identification. Case blood was drawn a median 149 days after lesion detection. General study results and limits: TRBV6-7 abundance was lower in cases than controls (around 0.1% versus 0.15%). Repertoire richness, not evenness, was significantly elevated in CIN3+ cases versus controls.

This CDR3 is built from 12 residues. Trimming stripped 2 bases from V and 6 bases from J, with 4 bases between. CDR1 and CDR2 from the germline V gene are ENHRY and SYGVKD. This clone registers medium-sized by frequency. Its antigen is unknown. The read halts 3 residues ahead of the CDR3 end, with the missing end drawn from the germline J gene. The table came from immunoSEQ multiplex PCR; TCRdb's copy has only in-frame clones and leaves some out. Recorded for this sample: 15,000 or so clones. The sequenced sample was blood buffy coat. The rearrangement joins TRBV10-3 to TRBJ2-2; D not certain. The TCR originated in a woman aged 18 to 69 with a cervical HPV16 infection that either progressed to CIN3+ or cleared (not recorded which). The part of the CDR3 DNA that was read is TGTGCCATCAGTGAGCAGTCCGGGGAG. Protein product: CAISEQSGE. The full CDR3 reads CAISEQSGELFF.